The 15 T cell receptor beta chains in this list originate from one sample, sequenced in a study of early T cells in non-severe SARS-CoV-2 infection. TCRdb passed the 5' RACE reads through MiXCR, listing each CDR3 protein once. The sample holds more than 25,000 distinct CDR3 sequences; about 5.7% are singletons and the top ten take 5.5% to 7.5%. Sequencing was performed on whole blood. The receptors come from an adult who was a healthcare worker with PCR-confirmed SARS-CoV-2 infection or an uninfected control (not recorded which).

The J gene is TRBJ2-5, the V gene TRBV2; D ambiguous. V lost 6 bases to trimming and J lost 4 bases, with 6 bases between them. Germline assignment: CDR1 SNHLY and CDR2 FYNNEI. The CDR3 extends over 11 amino acids. The CDR3 loop is CASRSSETQYF. Here the CDR3 DNA reads TGTGCCAGCAGATCTTCAGAGACCCAGTACTTC. Variable domain in full (rest from reference TRBV2 and TRBJ2-5): EPEVTQTPSHQVTQMGQEVILRCVPISNHLYFYWYRQILGQKVEFLVSFYNNEISEKSEIFDDQFSVERPDGSNFTLKIRSTKLEDSAMYFCASRSSETQYFGPGTRLLVL.

The chain carries TRBV5-1 and TRBJ2-3; possible D gene TRBD2, 5 bases. The CDR3 runs to 14 residues. The V gene lost 4 bases and the J gene lost 4 bases, with 13 bases spanning the gap. Germline CDR1 reads SGHRS; CDR2 reads YFSETQ. The CDR3 spells CASSTSILADTQYF. The CDR3, as DNA: TGCGCCAGCAGCACTAGTATTCTCGCAGATACGCAGTATTTT.

This clonotype has at least ten counts. The chain links TRBV29-1 to TRBJ2-2; D is undetermined. The CDR3 consists of 13 residues. Trimming left V 4 bases short and J 1 base short, with 7 bases between. The germline gives CDR1 SQVTM, CDR2 ANQGSEA. CDR3 nucleotide sequence: TGCAGCGTTGGTCACTTGAACACCGGGGAGCTGTTTTTT. Its translation: CSVGHLNTGELFF.

This clonotype was counted ten times or more. V usage is TRBV20-1 and J usage is TRBJ2-7; TRBD1 matches 9 bases. V lost 5 bases, J lost 0 bases, and 8 bases stayed unmatched. Germline-derived CDR1 and CDR2 are DFQATT and SNEGSKA (reference sequence). CDR3 size: 15 residues. CDR3 DNA: TGCAGTGCTCTCTCACCGGGACAGGGCTCCTACGAGCAGTACTTC. Translating it yields CSALSPGQGSYEQYF.

The V gene is TRBV20-1, the J gene TRBJ1-1; D is perhaps TRBD1 (5 bases). Germline values: CDR1 DFQATT, CDR2 SNEGSKA (reference sequence). The CDR3 consists of 13 residues. Trimming shortened V by 1 base and J by 0 bases, and 6 bases separated the two germline ends. The CDR3 nucleotides are TGCAGTGCTAGAGCGGACATGAACACTGAAGCTTTCTTT. Translation: CSARADMNTEAFF.

Note on this clonotype: Possible read error: a much larger clone is one base away. J is TRBJ1-1 and V is TRBV5-6; 9 bases match TRBD1. Per the germline V gene, CDR1 is SGHDT and CDR2 is YYEEEE. The CDR3 covers 15 residues. The CDR3 DNA follows: TGTACCAGCAGCTTTAAAACCGGGACAGGGACTGAAGCTTTCTTT. This gives the protein CTSSFKTGTGTEAFF.

This clonotype was counted at least ten times. The genes are TRBV28 and TRBJ1-1; D possibly corresponds to TRBD1 (5 bases). The germline V gene encodes CDR1 MDHEN and CDR2 SYDVKM. The CDR3 runs 12 residues. Between the trimmed V and J ends, which lost 3 bases and 7 bases, there was a span of 9 bases. The CDR3 bases are TGTGCCAGCAGTTTCGGGACGTTTGAAGCTTTCTTT. Protein sequence: CASSFGTFEAFF.

This clonotype appeared many times. This chain connects TRBV7-6 to TRBJ2-7; 11 bases line up with TRBD2. Germline CDR1 and CDR2: SGHVS and FNYEAQ. V trimming: 0 bases; J trimming: 2 bases; junction bases outside the gene matches: 3. The CDR3 has 16 residues. CDR3: CASSLASGGAAYEQYF. The CDR3, as DNA: TGTGCCAGCAGCTTAGCTAGCGGGGGGGCGGCCTACGAGCAGTACTTC.

On this clonotype: A much more abundant neighbour one base away suggests this may be a read error. The chain couples TRBV7-9 to TRBJ1-6; TRBD1 matches at 7 bases. The CDR3 runs 15 residues. From germline, CDR1 is SEHNR and CDR2 FQNEAQ (reference sequence). Trimming at V came to 8 bases and at J to 5 bases, leaving 9 bases not matched to a gene. For the CDR3, the DNA is TGTGCCAGCTTGCGAACAGGGGCTCATAATTCACCCCTCCACTTT. It is translated as CASLRTGAHNSPLHF.

This clonotype came up many times. V usage is TRBV29-1 and J usage is TRBJ2-1; D may match TRBD1 or TRBD2 (5 bases each). Germline V CDR1 and CDR2: SQVTM, ANQGSEA. Trimming left V 6 bases short and J 7 bases short, with 13 bases between. The CDR3 has 12 amino acids. In DNA form, the CDR3 reads TGCAGCGTGGAGCCCGAGGGGAATGAGCAGTTCTTC. Protein product: CSVEPEGNEQFF.

This clonotype was picked up many times. The J gene is TRBJ1-4, the V gene TRBV18, with TRBD1 matching 9 bases. CDR3 length: 14 residues. Germline V gene lookup returns CDR1 KGHSH and CDR2 LQKENI. V lost 6 bases, J lost 7 bases, and 6 bases stayed unmatched. The CDR3 loop is CASSLGTGLEKLFF. In nucleotides, the CDR3 is TGTGCCAGCTCCCTCGGGACAGGGCTTGAAAAACTGTTTTTT.

This clonotype turned up a few times. V usage is TRBV10-3 and J usage is TRBJ2-5, with 8 bases aligning to TRBD1. V gave up 4 bases and J gave up 5 bases; unmatched junction bases: 3. The CDR3 runs to 13 residues. Germline loops: CDR1 ENHRY, CDR2 SYGVKD. The CDR3 DNA reads as TGTGCCATCAGTGGGACAGGGAAGGAGACCCAGTACTTC. Protein product: CAISGTGKETQYF.

This clonotype was detected ten times or more. The V and J genes are TRBV11-3 and TRBJ2-6; D remains ambiguous. V was shortened by 5 bases and J by 0 bases, with 17 bases between the two germline ends. Germline lookup yields CDR1 SGHNT and CDR2 YENEEA. The CDR3 totals 18 residues. This chain's CDR3 is CASSPGWQENSGANVLTF. Here the CDR3 DNA reads TGTGCCAGCAGCCCCGGGTGGCAGGAGAACTCTGGGGCCAACGTCCTGACTTTC.

This clonotype was detected ten times or more. The chain links TRBV27 to TRBJ1-2; 10 nucleotides align to TRBD1. The CDR3 is 14 amino acids. V trimming: 5 bases; J trimming: 6 bases; junction bases outside the gene matches: 6. Looked up from germline, CDR1 is MNHEY and CDR2 is SMNVEV (reference sequence). CDR3 DNA sequence: TGTGCCAGCAGTACGTTGACAGGGGGCAATGGCTACACCTTC. This sequence encodes CASSTLTGGNGYTF.

This clonotype was found a few times. The J gene is TRBJ2-5, the V gene TRBV7-9; D gene unclear. The V end was cut by 5 bases, the J end by 2 bases, with 6 bases between. The V gene's germline CDR1 is SEHNR and CDR2 FQNEAQ (reference sequence). The CDR3 covers 12 residues. In nucleotides, the CDR3 is TGTGCCAGCAGCCCTCAGCAAGAGACCCAGTACTTC. This gives the protein CASSPQQETQYF.